Below are 11 T cell receptor beta chains sequenced from a single sample in a study of blood T cell repertoires in COVID-19. The method was immunoSEQ multiplex PCR; TCRdb's version includes in-frame clones alone and lacks a portion of them. The sample yields some 400,000 clones, roughly 89% seen once. The specimen was PBMCs or T cells enriched from blood (not recorded which). The source is a woman in her 30s who had recovered from COVID-19.

J is TRBJ1-5 and V is TRBV6-5; TRBD1 matches 8 bases. Germline V gene lookup returns CDR1 MNHEY and CDR2 SVGAGI. There are 15 residues in the CDR3. Trimming removed 2 bases from V and 9 bases from J; junction bases left unmatched: 9. CDR3 nucleotide sequence: TGTGCCAGCAGTTACGGGGGACAGGACCCATGGCCCCAGCATTTT. It translates to CASSYGGQDPWPQHF.

V is TRBV6-5 and J is TRBJ1-6; TRBD1 matches at 7 bases. The germline V gene has CDR1 MNHEY and CDR2 SVGAGI. This CDR3 has 15 amino acids. The junction had 4 bases not matched to a gene; V was cut back by 5 bases and J by 3 bases. CDR3 sequence reads: CASSQDRLYNSPLHF. CDR3 in DNA: TGTGCCAGCAGTCAGGACAGGCTCTATAATTCACCCCTCCACTTT.

The rearrangement uses TRBV4-1 and TRBJ1-5; 8 bases are shared with TRBD1. Germline CDR1 is MGHRA and CDR2 is YSYEKL. The CDR3 runs to 16 residues. Losses at the gene ends were 4 bases for V and 3 bases for J; bases not matched to a gene: 8. The DNA of the CDR3 is TGCGCCAGCAGCCCTGGCCGGGACAGGTACAATCAGCCCCAGCATTTT. Translated, it gives CASSPGRDRYNQPQHF.

This clone was counted between two and nine times. The chain employs TRBV27 and TRBJ1-1, with D maybe TRBD1 (6 bases). V was clipped by 5 bases and J by 1 base, with 11 bases between them. The CDR3 has 14 residues. CDR1 is MNHEY, CDR2 SMNVEV, per germline (reference sequence). CDR3 coding DNA: TGTGCCAGCAGTCCCGACAGGAGGAACACTGAAGCTTTCTTT. Translated: CASSPDRRNTEAFF.

This clone was counted between two and nine times. This chain uses TRBV27 with TRBJ2-5, with TRBD1 matching 7 bases. The CDR3 contains 13 residues. The ends lost 6 bases at V and 5 bases at J; junction bases unmatched: 6. The germline CDR1 and CDR2 sequences are MNHEY and SMNVEV (reference sequence). CDR3: CASRGTVAETQYF. As DNA, the CDR3 is TGTGCCAGCAGGGGGACAGTTGCTGAGACCCAGTACTTC.

About this clone itself: Compared with germline, one end of the junction differs, possibly owing to a read error. This rearrangement joins TRBV7-7 to TRBJ2-5, with TRBD1 matching over 7 bases. Germline lookup yields CDR1 SSHAT and CDR2 FNYEAQ (reference sequence). This CDR3 comprises 15 residues. The DNA for the CDR3 is TGTGCTAGCAGCTTAAGGGTAGGGGGCGAAGAGACCCAGTACTTC. Translated, it gives CASSLRVGGEETQYF.

The chain links TRBV9 to TRBJ1-1; D not resolved. This CDR3 region has 13 residues. Trimming left V 7 bases short and J 0 bases short, with 10 bases between. Per the germline V gene, CDR1 is SGDLS and CDR2 is YYNGEE. The CDR3 sequence: CASGRTVNTEAFF. The CDR3 bases are TGTGCCAGCGGAAGGACTGTGAACACTGAAGCTTTCTTT.

The chain carries TRBV30 and TRBJ1-2; D not certain. The CDR3 has 14 residues. Germline V gives CDR1 GTSNPN, CDR2 SVGIG (reference sequence). Trimming cost V 4 bases and J 2 bases, with 14 bases left between them. DNA for the CDR3: TGTGCCTGGAACTCTCTCAACCCCAACTATGGCTACACCTTC. Amino acid sequence: CAWNSLNPNYGYTF.

The chain is built from TRBV5-6 and TRBJ2-7; 10 nucleotides match TRBD2. V lost 2 bases to trimming and J lost 3 bases; unmatched junction nucleotides: 2. The V gene's germline CDR1 is SGHDT and CDR2 YYEEEE. This CDR3 spans 14 amino acids. CDR3 region: CASSFPSGSYEQYF. CDR3 nucleotides: TGTGCCAGCAGCTTCCCTAGCGGGAGCTACGAGCAGTACTTC.

The chain recombines TRBV4-1 with TRBJ2-3; 8 nucleotides match TRBD2. Trimming removed 0 bases from V and 3 bases from J; junction bases left unmatched: 5. The CDR3 extends over 16 amino acids. CDR1 is MGHRA, CDR2 YSYEKL, per germline. CDR3 nucleotide sequence: TGCGCCAGCAGCCAAGAACCGGGACTAGGGACAGATACGCAGTATTTT. This encodes CASSQEPGLGTDTQYF.

In this sample, this clone turned up once. This rearrangement joins TRBV3-1 (or the pseudogene TRBV3-2) to TRBJ2-7; maybe TRBD2 (5 bases). The CDR3 spans 14 residues. Trimming removed 6 bases from V and 2 bases from J, with 14 bases in between. The V gene's germline CDR1 is LGHDT and CDR2 YNNKEL (reference sequence). CDR3 protein: CASRHSTNAYEQYF. The CDR3 DNA sequence: TGTGCCAGCAGACATTCGACTAATGCCTACGAGCAGTACTTC.